These 21 T cell receptor beta chains came from one sample sequenced in a study of T cell responses to AZD1222 COVID-19 vaccine (dated by TCRdb to 2020 to 2023). Sample time point, as interpreted from the label and publication: baseline before first vaccination. To prepare the library, the immunoSEQ multiplex PCR assay was applied. The clones in this table, taken by TCRdb from immuneACCESS, are in-frame only. Not every clone is retained; where verified, under half of the shortfall comes from an unresolved V gene, and the cause of the rest is unknown. The sample has roughly 30,000 clones on record, roughly nine tenths of them singletons. Clones ranked in the top ten supply about 1.2% of the sample. The input for sequencing was peripheral blood, taken on day 0 of AZD1222 vaccination. The receptors stem from an adult in good health.

The chain has TRBV27 and TRBJ2-7; D gene uncertain. V lost 6 bases and J 4 bases, leaving 22 bases between the germline ends. The CDR3 is 16 amino acids. Per the germline V gene, CDR1 is MNHEY and CDR2 is SMNVEV (reference sequence). Here the CDR3 DNA reads TGTGCCAGCAGCTGGACCCCCTTAAGATCAGGATACGAGCAGTACTTC. Translation: CASSWTPLRSGYEQYF.

The chain carries TRBV15 and TRBJ2-1; 9 bases fit TRBD2. This CDR3 comprises 16 residues. The junction had 4 bases not matched to a gene; V was cut back by 1 base and J by 3 bases. Germline assignment: CDR1 LNHNV and CDR2 YYDKDF (reference sequence). In nucleotides, the CDR3 is TGTGCCACCAGCAGAGGAAGACTAGCGGACTACAATGAGCAGTTCTTC. Its protein is CATSRGRLADYNEQFF.

The V gene is TRBV28, the J gene TRBJ2-7; the D gene is possibly TRBD2 (5 bases). The CDR3 consists of 15 residues. Germline V CDR1 and CDR2: MDHEN, SYDVKM. V lost 7 bases and J 0 bases, leaving 16 bases between the germline ends. DNA for the CDR3: TGTGCCAGCAATATCGTTGGCGGGCGCTCCTACGAGCAGTACTTC. It encodes CASNIVGGRSYEQYF. Full variable domain (remainder filled in from reference TRBV28 and TRBJ2-7): DVKVTQSSRYLVKRTGEKVFLECVQDMDHENMFWYRQDPGLGLRLIYFSYDVKMKEKGDIPEGYSVSREKKERFSLILESASTNQTSMYLCASNIVGGRSYEQYFGPGTRLTVT.

J is TRBJ1-3 and V is TRBV15, with D unresolved. Trimming stripped 0 bases from V and 0 bases from J, with 9 bases between. The CDR3 contains 16 residues. The germline V gene has CDR1 LNHNV and CDR2 YYDKDF (reference sequence). The CDR3 bases are TGTGCCACCAGCAGAGATTTAAGGAGCTCTGGAAACACCATATATTTT. Residues: CATSRDLRSSGNTIYF.

In DNA, the CDR3 is TGCAGCTCGGGTCTTCGTAGCACAGATACGCAGTATTTT. This sequence encodes CSSGLRSTDTQYF. The chain employs TRBV29-1 and TRBJ2-3; D is unresolved. Germline-derived CDR1 and CDR2 are SQVTM and ANQGSEA. Trimming removed 8 bases at V and 0 bases at J, with 12 bases between. This CDR3 region has 13 residues.

The rearrangement uses TRBV30 and TRBJ2-7; 11 nucleotides match TRBD2. V lost 3 bases, J lost 7 bases, and 17 bases stayed unmatched. The CDR3 consists of 17 residues. The germline V gene encodes CDR1 GTSNPN and CDR2 SVGIG (reference sequence). The DNA for the CDR3 is TGTGCCTGGAGGCCCCCCCTACTAGCGGGAGTCTTGTGGGAGCAGTACTTC. Amino acids: CAWRPPLLAGVLWEQYF. The variable domain in full, completed from reference TRBV30 and TRBJ2-7, reads SQTIHQWPATLVQPVGSPLSLECTVEGTSNPNLYWYRQAAGRGLQLLFYSVGIGQISSEVPQNLSASRPQDRQFILSSKKLLLSDSGFYLCAWRPPLLAGVLWEQYFGPGTRLTVT.

This rearrangement joins TRBV3-1 (or the pseudogene TRBV3-2) to TRBJ1-5; D remains unclear. This CDR3 has 15 residues. Germline CDR1 and CDR2: LGHDT and YNNKEL (reference sequence). V lost 4 bases and J 2 bases, leaving 12 bases between the germline ends. CDR3 in amino acids: CASSPAAGGNQPQHF. The CDR3 region has the DNA TGTGCCAGCAGCCCGGCAGCCGGGGGCAATCAGCCCCAGCATTTT.

The chain uses TRBV7-2 and TRBJ1-2; 8 nucleotides align to TRBD1. CDR1 is SGHTA and CDR2 is FQGNSA in the germline V gene. V was clipped by 5 bases and J by 3 bases; unmatched bases: 2. The CDR3 loop spans 13 amino acids. CDR3 in amino acids: CASSPQGDYGYTF. The CDR3 coding sequence is TGTGCCAGCAGCCCACAGGGGGACTATGGCTACACCTTC. The full variable domain, completed using reference TRBV7-2 and TRBJ1-2, is GAGVSQSPSNKVTEKGKDVELRCDPISGHTALYWYRQSLGQGLEFLIYFQGNSAPDKSGLPSDRFSAERTGGSVSTLTIQRTQQEDSAVYLCASSPQGDYGYTFGSGTRLTVV.

The rearrangement joins TRBV11-3 to TRBJ1-1, with TRBD1 as a possible D gene (5 bases). V lost 5 bases and J 0 bases, leaving 16 bases between the germline ends. The germline V gene has CDR1 SGHNT and CDR2 YENEEA. The CDR3 spans 16 residues. The CDR3 nucleotides read TGTGCCAGCAGCGCTGGGTCGGGGGATATGAACACTGAAGCTTTCTTT. Protein: CASSAGSGDMNTEAFF.

The chain recombines TRBV10-3 with TRBJ2-7; 10 nucleotides line up with TRBD2. The CDR3 sequence is 15 residues long. Germline V CDR1 and CDR2: ENHRY, SYGVKD. V gave up 4 bases and J gave up 3 bases; unmatched junction bases: 6. In DNA form, the CDR3 reads TGTGCCATCAGTGGGGGGACTAGCGATGACTACGAGCAGTACTTC. Translation gives CAISGGTSDDYEQYF.

V gene TRBV18 combines with J gene TRBJ1-1, with 8 bases matching TRBD1. The CDR3 consists of 14 residues. Unmatched junction bases numbered 4, after V lost 1 base and J lost 6 bases. Germline loops: CDR1 KGHSH, CDR2 LQKENI. The CDR3 spells CASSPLSDRAEAFF. The CDR3 coding sequence is TGTGCCAGCTCACCACTATCGGACAGGGCTGAAGCTTTCTTT.

The J gene is TRBJ2-1, the V gene TRBV4-2; no clear D gene. Trimming left V 4 bases short and J 0 bases short, with 10 bases between. Per the germline V gene, CDR1 is LGHNA and CDR2 is YNFKEQ. The CDR3 contains 15 residues. CDR3 nucleotides: TGTGCCAGCAGCCCTGACTTCAGCTCCTACAATGAGCAGTTCTTC. Residues: CASSPDFSSYNEQFF.

J is TRBJ1-1 and V is TRBV7-9; tentative D call: TRBD1 (6 bases). V was cut by 6 bases and J by 4 bases, with 12 bases left in between. Germline-derived CDR1 and CDR2 are SEHNR and FQNEAQ (reference sequence). The length of the CDR3 is 13 residues. DNA of the CDR3: TGTGCCAGCAGGGACAGTTCCTTCACTGAAGCTTTCTTT. It encodes CASRDSSFTEAFF.

This clone was found a few times. The chain carries TRBV4-3 and TRBJ1-6; D is undetermined. This CDR3 contains 15 residues. CDR1 and CDR2 from the germline V gene are LGHNA and YSLEER. V was clipped by 4 bases and J by 7 bases, with 14 bases between them. The CDR3 nucleotides read TGCGCCAGCAGCCTCAGTACAGAAGACAATTCACCCCTCCACTTT. This gives the protein CASSLSTEDNSPLHF.

The rearrangement links TRBV4-1 to TRBJ2-7; 8 nucleotides agree with TRBD2. This CDR3 spans 15 amino acids. Trimming at V came to 2 bases and at J to 1 base, leaving 4 bases not matched to a gene. CDR1 is MGHRA, CDR2 YSYEKL, per germline. The chain's CDR3 is CASSQRAGGSYEQYF. The CDR3 DNA reads as TGCGCCAGCAGCCAAAGGGCGGGAGGATCCTACGAGCAGTACTTC.

The rearrangement uses TRBV29-1 and TRBJ2-7; D assignment may be TRBD1 or TRBD2 (6 bases each). Per the germline V gene, CDR1 is SQVTM and CDR2 is ANQGSEA. The ends were cut back, 7 bases at V and 7 bases at J, with 20 bases in the middle. This CDR3 has 13 amino acids. The CDR3 loop is CSALIGGRGEQYF. CDR3 sequence (DNA): TGCAGCGCCCTGATTGGGGGGCGTGGGGAGCAGTACTTC.

This clone was counted once. The V call is TRBV2, the J call TRBJ1-1; 7 positions match TRBD1. The germline CDR1 and CDR2 sequences are SNHLY and FYNNEI. Germline trimming cut 4 bases from V and 6 bases from J; bases unmatched to any gene: 8. The CDR3 sequence is 14 residues long. The CDR3 reads CASSGQGAHPEAFF. CDR3 bases: TGTGCCAGCAGTGGACAGGGTGCCCACCCTGAAGCTTTCTTT.

The DNA of the CDR3 is TGCAGCGTTGAAGAGCCAGGGCGTAACTATGGCTACACCTTC. It encodes CSVEEPGRNYGYTF. The V gene is TRBV29-1, the J gene TRBJ1-2; TRBD1 might be the D (5 bases). V gave up 0 bases and J gave up 1 base, with 9 bases separating them. Germline assignment: CDR1 SQVTM and CDR2 ANQGSEA. The CDR3 contains 14 residues.

The CDR3 DNA reads TGTGCCAGCAGCATCTGGACAGACTCTGGAAACACCATATATTTT. Translated: CASSIWTDSGNTIYF. V usage is TRBV11-2 and J usage is TRBJ1-3; D may be TRBD1 (6 bases). Trimming cost V 5 bases and J 0 bases, with 11 bases left between them. The CDR3 runs to 15 residues. Germline V lookup: CDR1 SGHAT, CDR2 FQNNGV.

V and J are TRBV19 and TRBJ1-3, with D unresolved. The CDR3 has 15 residues. Germline CDR1 reads LNHDA; CDR2 reads SQIVND (reference sequence). Trimming removed 3 bases from V and 2 bases from J, with 11 bases in between. The CDR3 DNA reads TGTGCCAGTAGTATCGGAGCGGGAACTGGAAACACCATATATTTT. Amino acid sequence: CASSIGAGTGNTIYF.

This clone occurred once. One junction end does not reproduce the germline sequence, and a read error may be involved. The rearrangement links TRBV11-2 to TRBJ2-5; D is possibly TRBD2 (5 bases). This CDR3 is 14 amino acids long. Germline CDR1 SGHAT, CDR2 FQNNGV. As DNA, the CDR3 is TGTGCCAGCAGATTAGCAAGAGGGCAAGAGACCCAGTACTTC. The encoded protein is CASRLARGQETQYF.